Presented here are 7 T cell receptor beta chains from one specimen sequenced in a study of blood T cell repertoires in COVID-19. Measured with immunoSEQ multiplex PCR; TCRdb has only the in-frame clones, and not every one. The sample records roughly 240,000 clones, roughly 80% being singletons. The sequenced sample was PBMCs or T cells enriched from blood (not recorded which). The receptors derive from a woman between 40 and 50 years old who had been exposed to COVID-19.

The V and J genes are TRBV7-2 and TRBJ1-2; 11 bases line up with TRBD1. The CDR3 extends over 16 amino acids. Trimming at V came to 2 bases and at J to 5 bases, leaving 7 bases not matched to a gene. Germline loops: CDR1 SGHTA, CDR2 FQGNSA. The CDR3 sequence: CASSLRTGGQGYGYTF. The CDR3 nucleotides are TGTGCCAGCAGCTTAAGGACAGGGGGCCAGGGGTATGGCTACACCTTC.

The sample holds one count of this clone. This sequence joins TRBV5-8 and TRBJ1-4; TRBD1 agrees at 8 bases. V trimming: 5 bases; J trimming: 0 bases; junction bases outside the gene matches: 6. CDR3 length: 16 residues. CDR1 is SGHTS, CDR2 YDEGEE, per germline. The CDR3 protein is CASRAGQGATNEKLFF. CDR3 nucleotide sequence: TGTGCCAGCAGGGCCGGACAGGGCGCAACTAATGAAAAACTGTTTTTT.

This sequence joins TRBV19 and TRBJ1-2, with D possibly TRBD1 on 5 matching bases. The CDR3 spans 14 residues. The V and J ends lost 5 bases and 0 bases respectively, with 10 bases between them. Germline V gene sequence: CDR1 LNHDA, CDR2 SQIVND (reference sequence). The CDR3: CASSVGQANYGYTF. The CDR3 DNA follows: TGTGCCAGTAGTGTTGGACAAGCTAACTATGGCTACACCTTC.

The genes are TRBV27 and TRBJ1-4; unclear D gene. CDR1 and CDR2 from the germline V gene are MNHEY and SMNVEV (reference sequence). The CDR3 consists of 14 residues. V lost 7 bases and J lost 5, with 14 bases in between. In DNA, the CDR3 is TGTGCCAGCACCACCGGGAGACGCAATGAAAAACTGTTTTTT. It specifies CASTTGRRNEKLFF.

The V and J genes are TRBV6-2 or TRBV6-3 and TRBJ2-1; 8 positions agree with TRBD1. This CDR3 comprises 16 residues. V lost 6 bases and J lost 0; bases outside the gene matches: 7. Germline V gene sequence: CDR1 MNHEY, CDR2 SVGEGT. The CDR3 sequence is CASSLPGGRSYNEQFF. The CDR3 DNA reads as TGTGCCAGCAGCCTACCAGGGGGCCGCTCCTACAATGAGCAGTTCTTC.

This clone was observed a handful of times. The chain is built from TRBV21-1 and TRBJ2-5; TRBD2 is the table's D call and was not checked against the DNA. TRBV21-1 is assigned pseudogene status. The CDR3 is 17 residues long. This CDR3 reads CASSKELLAGEQETQYF. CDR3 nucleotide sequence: TGTGCCAGCAGCAAAGAATTGCTAGCGGGGGAGCAAGAGACCCAGTACTTC.

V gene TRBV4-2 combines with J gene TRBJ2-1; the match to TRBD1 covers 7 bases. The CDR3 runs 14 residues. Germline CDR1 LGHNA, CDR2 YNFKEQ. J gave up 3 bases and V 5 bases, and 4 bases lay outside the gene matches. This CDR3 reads CASSYGTDYNEQFF. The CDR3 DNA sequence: TGTGCCAGCAGCTACGGGACAGACTACAATGAGCAGTTCTTC.